The 32 T cell receptor beta chains reported below all come from one sample, sequenced in a study of CD8 T cells in Susac syndrome. An input of about 0.5 to 1 ug of RNA was subjected to reverse transcription using random hexamers. TCRdb ran MiXCR on the immunoSEQ multiplex PCR reads and lists one entry per CDR3 protein. This table has approximately 170,000 distinct CDR3 sequences, about 92% appearing once. Sequencing was done on a sample of CD4+ T cells from PBMCs. These TCRs come from a human donor in good health.

CDR3 DNA sequence: TGTGCCAGCAGGCCCGACGGTAATGAAAAACTGTTTTTT. This gives the protein CASRPDGNEKLFF. The chain uses TRBV6-6 and TRBJ1-4; D gene uncertain. The CDR3 contains 13 residues. Germline values: CDR1 MNHNY, CDR2 SVGAGI (reference sequence). V was shortened by 6 bases and J by 4 bases, with 9 bases between the two germline ends.

The chain links TRBV2 to TRBJ1-5, with a tentative D call TRBD1 (6 bases). The germline V gene encodes CDR1 SNHLY and CDR2 FYNNEI. This CDR3 comprises 13 residues. V was cut by 7 bases and J by 7 bases, with 14 bases left in between. CDR3 coding DNA: TGTGCCAGCACCGAGGGGGGTAGCCAGCCCCAGCATTTT. It yields the protein CASTEGGSQPQHF.

This clonotype appeared once. The genes are TRBV29-1 and TRBJ1-4; the D is unclear. V was shortened by 8 bases and J by 0 bases, with 10 bases between the two germline ends. Germline CDR1 reads SQVTM; CDR2 reads ANQGSEA. This CDR3 region has 13 residues. The CDR3 DNA sequence: TGCAGCTTCAGGCGTGCAACTAATGAAAAACTGTTTTTT. Protein product: CSFRRATNEKLFF.

The V gene is TRBV29-1, the J gene TRBJ1-1; D unresolved. The V end was cut by 4 bases, the J end by 0 bases, with 18 bases between. The V gene's germline CDR1 is SQVTM and CDR2 ANQGSEA. This CDR3 comprises 16 residues. The CDR3: CSVVRRSPTMNTEAFF. As DNA, the CDR3 is TGCAGCGTTGTACGGAGGAGTCCCACCATGAACACTGAAGCTTTCTTT. Together with reference TRBV29-1 and TRBJ1-1, the CDR3 gives the full variable domain: SAVISQKPSRDICQRGTSLTIQCQVDSQVTMMFWYRQQPGQSLTLIATANQGSEATYESGFVIDKFPISRPNLTFSTLTVSNMSPEDSSIYLCSVVRRSPTMNTEAFFGQGTRLTVV.

This clonotype was recorded once. The genes are TRBV25-1 and TRBJ2-7, with D perhaps given as TRBD1 or TRBD2 (5 bases each). Trimming shortened V by 2 bases and J by 1 base, and 12 bases separated the two germline ends. In germline, CDR1 is MGHDK, CDR2 SYGVNS. The CDR3 spans 15 residues. CDR3 coding DNA: TGTGCCAGCAGTGAACCCGGGACGGGGTCCTACGAGCAGTACTTC. Its protein product is CASSEPGTGSYEQYF.

This clonotype has just one count. The V call is TRBV12-3 or TRBV12-4, the J call TRBJ2-7; 10 bases are shared with TRBD1. The CDR3 spans 17 residues. The V and J ends lost 6 bases and 4 bases, in that order; junction bases with no gene match: 15. CDR3 nucleotides: TGTGCCAGCAGCCCAGTCCCGGGACAGGGGAAGGGATACGAGCAGTACTTC. Amino acid sequence: CASSPVPGQGKGYEQYF.

V and J are TRBV12-3 or TRBV12-4 and TRBJ2-3, with 15 bases lining up with TRBD2. The CDR3 contains 16 residues. Losses at the gene ends were 2 bases for V and 5 bases for J; bases not matched to a gene: 2. CDR3 region: CASSLRTSGRGDTQYF. The CDR3 DNA is TGTGCCAGCAGTTTAAGGACTAGCGGGAGGGGAGATACGCAGTATTTT.

The chain links TRBV18 to TRBJ1-6; D is uncertain. The CDR3 extends over 15 amino acids. CDR1 is KGHSH and CDR2 is LQKENI in the germline V gene. With 1 base removed from V and 10 bases from J, the gap between germline ends came to 14 bases. The CDR3 sequence: CASSPLGEVSSPLHF. In DNA, the CDR3 is TGTGCCAGCTCACCACTCGGGGAGGTGAGCTCACCCCTCCACTTT.

The J gene is TRBJ2-1, the V gene TRBV12-3 or TRBV12-4, with D perhaps matching TRBD2 (7 bases). The CDR3 covers 14 residues. V shed 3 bases and J shed 7 bases, with 13 bases lying between them. CDR3 region: CASSLRGGVNEQFF. CDR3 DNA sequence: TGTGCCAGCAGTTTGAGAGGGGGGGTGAATGAGCAGTTCTTC.

The chain carries TRBV4-1 and TRBJ2-1; D perhaps matches TRBD2 (5 bases). The V end was cut by 4 bases, the J end by 3 bases, with 16 bases between. The germline V gene has CDR1 MGHRA and CDR2 YSYEKL. The CDR3 sequence is 16 residues long. The DNA of the CDR3 is TGCGCCAGCAGCCCCCGAGGAAGCGGCTACTACAATGAGCAGTTCTTC. Residues: CASSPRGSGYYNEQFF.

J is TRBJ2-7 and V is TRBV2, with unresolved D. Germline V gives CDR1 SNHLY, CDR2 FYNNEI. The V and J ends lost 2 bases and 9 bases respectively, with 11 bases between them. The CDR3 consists of 12 residues. CDR3 sequence (DNA): TGTGCCAGCAGTGAAACCCTGCAAGGGCAGTACTTC. It yields the protein CASSETLQGQYF.

The chain has TRBV14 and TRBJ2-1, with 7 bases lining up with TRBD1. This CDR3 comprises 16 residues. Trimming took 4 bases from V and 0 from J; bases not matched to a gene: 6. Germline V gene sequence: CDR1 SGHDN, CDR2 FVKESK. The CDR3 region has the DNA TGTGCCAGCAGCCTGCTCAGGGGGTTCTCCTACAATGAGCAGTTCTTC. Protein sequence: CASSLLRGFSYNEQFF.

This chain connects TRBV29-1 to TRBJ2-5; the match to TRBD1 covers 10 bases. V dropped 7 bases and J dropped 6; count of bases not matched to a gene: 11. Germline V gene lookup returns CDR1 SQVTM and CDR2 ANQGSEA. This CDR3 region has 14 residues. This CDR3 is CSARGGDRGQTQYF. The CDR3 nucleotides read TGCAGCGCTAGAGGGGGGGACAGGGGACAGACCCAGTACTTC.

This clonotype was recorded once. The chain has TRBV9 and TRBJ2-3; 7 positions match TRBD2. Germline V gives CDR1 SGDLS, CDR2 YYNGEE. V shed 0 bases and J 5 bases; nucleotides not matched to a gene: 6. The CDR3 sequence is 15 residues long. CDR3 nucleotides: TGTGCCAGCAGCGTAGACGGACTAGTCCAAGATACGCAGTATTTT. Amino acid sequence: CASSVDGLVQDTQYF.

This chain links TRBV4-1 with TRBJ2-7; TRBD1 matches at 8 bases. CDR3 size: 15 residues. Germline loops: CDR1 MGHRA, CDR2 YSYEKL. Trimming at V came to 4 bases and at J to 3 bases, leaving 8 bases not matched to a gene. The CDR3 DNA sequence: TGCGCCAGCAGCCCCGGACAGGGAATTCGCTACGAGCAGTACTTC. Residues: CASSPGQGIRYEQYF.

The chain uses TRBV7-9 and TRBJ1-2; tentative D call: TRBD1 (6 bases). Germline-derived CDR1 and CDR2 are SEHNR and FQNEAQ (reference sequence). The CDR3 contains 13 residues. Trimming pared 5 bases from V and 4 bases from J, leaving 11 bases between. The CDR3: CASSPGEAYGYTF. The CDR3 coding sequence is TGTGCCAGCAGCCCAGGGGAGGCCTATGGCTACACCTTC. Full variable domain (missing parts from reference TRBV7-9 and TRBJ1-2): DTGVSQNPRHKITKRGQNVTFRCDPISEHNRLYWYRQTLGQGPEFLTYFQNEAQLEKSRLLSDRFSAERPKGSFSTLEIQRTEQGDSAMYLCASSPGEAYGYTFGSGTRLTVV.

J is TRBJ2-2 and V is TRBV11-1; D remains unclear. The CDR3 runs to 19 residues. V lost 5 bases, J lost 7 bases, and 29 bases lay in between. Per the germline V gene, CDR1 is SGHAT and CDR2 is FQDESV (reference sequence). The CDR3 is CASSPGGPVPGEIGGELFF. In DNA, the CDR3 is TGTGCCAGCAGCCCCGGCGGCCCAGTCCCGGGCGAGATAGGCGGGGAGCTGTTTTTT.

The chain is built from TRBV5-1 and TRBJ1-2; 9 bases line up with TRBD1. J lost 4 bases, V lost 4 bases, and 8 bases had no gene match. The CDR3 is made up of 15 amino acids. CDR1 and CDR2 from the germline V gene are SGHRS and YFSETQ. This CDR3 reads CASSNGTGLRYGYTF. The CDR3 DNA sequence: TGCGCCAGCAGCAACGGGACAGGGCTTCGCTATGGCTACACCTTC.

This clonotype was picked up one time. This chain joins TRBV28 and TRBJ1-2; 8 nucleotides line up with TRBD1. This CDR3 comprises 15 residues. The J segment lost 4 bases and the V segment lost 5 bases, leaving 9 bases of the junction unmatched. Germline lookup yields CDR1 MDHEN and CDR2 SYDVKM. The CDR3 DNA sequence: TGTGCCAGCAGTCCTCCGGACAGGGCGGCCTATGGCTACACCTTC. Translating it yields CASSPPDRAAYGYTF.

The chain couples TRBV20-1 to TRBJ2-7; TRBD1 aligns across 9 bases. The germline V gene has CDR1 DFQATT and CDR2 SNEGSKA (reference sequence). V was clipped by 7 bases and J by 4 bases; unmatched bases: 8. The CDR3 covers 13 residues. CDR3 sequence: CSVTTGGGYEQYF. The CDR3 region has the DNA TGCAGTGTAACGACAGGGGGTGGATACGAGCAGTACTTC.

The V gene is TRBV30, the J gene TRBJ2-1; 11 nucleotides agree with TRBD1. V was clipped by 1 base and J by 9 bases; unmatched bases: 2. Germline CDR1 is GTSNPN and CDR2 is SVGIG (reference sequence). The CDR3 is 13 residues long. CDR3 sequence: CAWSGTGGSEQFF. In DNA, the CDR3 is TGTGCCTGGAGTGGGACAGGGGGCAGTGAGCAGTTCTTC. The full variable domain, rest sourced from reference TRBV30 and TRBJ2-1, is SQTIHQWPATLVQPVGSPLSLECTVEGTSNPNLYWYRQAAGRGLQLLFYSVGIGQISSEVPQNLSASRPQDRQFILSSKKLLLSDSGFYLCAWSGTGGSEQFFGPGTRLTVL.

The chain recombines TRBV29-1 with TRBJ1-1; 10 positions match TRBD1. V lost 6 bases and J lost 3; bases outside the gene matches: 10. From germline, CDR1 is SQVTM and CDR2 ANQGSEA. This CDR3 has 15 residues. The CDR3 is CSVGNRQGADTEAFF. The CDR3 DNA sequence: TGCAGCGTCGGAAATCGACAGGGGGCGGACACTGAAGCTTTCTTT.

This clonotype was seen just once. The chain couples TRBV7-2 to TRBJ2-5; D not resolved. Per the germline V gene, CDR1 is SGHTA and CDR2 is FQGNSA. Trimming took off 0 bases at V and 1 base at J, with 12 bases between the two ends. The CDR3 runs 16 residues. CDR3 protein: CASSLARSAAQETQYF. In DNA, the CDR3 is TGTGCCAGCAGCTTAGCGCGTTCTGCGGCCCAAGAGACCCAGTACTTC.

This chain joins TRBV19 and TRBJ1-6, with D tentatively TRBD1 (5 bases). V shed 4 bases and J shed 5 bases, with 12 bases lying between them. This CDR3 comprises 15 residues. CDR1 is LNHDA and CDR2 is SQIVND in the germline V gene (reference sequence). CDR3 sequence reads: CASSNGEGNNSPLHF. The CDR3 DNA sequence: TGTGCCAGTAGTAACGGCGAGGGGAATAATTCACCCCTCCACTTT.

The chain recombines TRBV6-1 with TRBJ2-1; D is uncertain. In germline, CDR1 is MNHNS, CDR2 SASEGT. With 10 bases removed from V and 3 bases from J, the gap between germline ends came to 10 bases. There are 12 residues in the CDR3. The CDR3, as DNA: TGTGCCACTGAGGCTAGCTACAATGAGCAGTTCTTC. This encodes CATEASYNEQFF.

The rearrangement links TRBV6-6 to TRBJ2-5, with D perhaps matching TRBD2 (7 bases). Germline-derived CDR1 and CDR2 are MNHNY and SVGAGI (reference sequence). The CDR3 spans 14 residues. V was clipped by 0 bases and J by 4 bases, with 9 bases between them. The CDR3: CASSYSGGLETQYF. The DNA for the CDR3 is TGTGCCAGCAGTTACTCGGGGGGGCTAGAGACCCAGTACTTC.

The rearrangement joins TRBV11-2 to TRBJ1-4, with D possibly TRBD1 on 6 matching bases. V was shortened by 3 bases and J by 6 bases, with 11 bases between the two germline ends. The CDR3 extends over 14 amino acids. CDR1 and CDR2 from the germline V gene are SGHAT and FQNNGV. CDR3 nucleotides: TGTGCCAGCAGCTTGGGGGGGGCGGATGAAAAACTGTTTTTT. Its translation is CASSLGGADEKLFF.

The chain carries TRBV29-1 and TRBJ2-2; no reliable D call. CDR3 size: 15 residues. Germline V gene data show CDR1 as SQVTM and CDR2 as ANQGSEA. The V and J ends lost 1 base and 0 bases respectively, with 9 bases between them. CDR3 residues: CSVEVGKANTGELFF. The CDR3 DNA is TGCAGCGTTGAAGTCGGTAAAGCGAACACCGGGGAGCTGTTTTTT.

The V call is TRBV6-4, the J call TRBJ2-3; D not certain. V lost 4 bases and J lost 0, with 8 bases in between. CDR3 length: 14 amino acids. The germline gives CDR1 MRHNA, CDR2 SNTAGT. In DNA form, the CDR3 reads TGTGCCAGCAGTGTAACGTCTAGCACAGATACGCAGTATTTT. Translation: CASSVTSSTDTQYF.

The chain couples TRBV6-5 to TRBJ2-3; D may be TRBD2 (5 bases). V gave up 0 bases and J gave up 4 bases, with 8 bases separating them. Germline V gene sequence: CDR1 MNHEY, CDR2 SVGAGI. The CDR3 is 14 amino acids. The CDR3 nucleotides are TGTGCCAGCAGTTACTCGGGAGAAGCAGATACGCAGTATTTT. Protein sequence: CASSYSGEADTQYF.

V gene TRBV28 combines with J gene TRBJ2-5, with D perhaps matching TRBD1 (6 bases). The germline CDR1 and CDR2 sequences are MDHEN and SYDVKM. The CDR3 spans 16 residues. Deletions cut 8 bases from V and 4 bases from J, with 23 bases between. The CDR3 protein is CASCHETGLRGETQYF. The CDR3 DNA is TGTGCCAGCTGTCATGAGACAGGTCTTCGGGGAGAGACCCAGTACTTC. Filled out from reference TRBV28 and TRBJ2-5, the complete variable domain reads DVKVTQSSRYLVKRTGEKVFLECVQDMDHENMFWYRQDPGLGLRLIYFSYDVKMKEKGDIPEGYSVSREKKERFSLILESASTNQTSMYLCASCHETGLRGETQYFGPGTRLLVL.

The chain combines TRBV5-6 with TRBJ2-5, with D tentatively TRBD1 (6 bases). Trimming cost V 4 bases and J 1 base, with 17 bases left between them. Germline lookup yields CDR1 SGHDT and CDR2 YYEEEE. This CDR3 spans 16 amino acids. CDR3 amino acids: CASSPSRTARQETQYF. The CDR3 region has the DNA TGTGCCAGCAGCCCCAGCAGGACAGCCCGCCAAGAGACCCAGTACTTC.